Listed below are T cell receptor beta chains from one sample, sequenced in a study of OX40 agonist ivuxolimab in advanced cancers. The table came from immunoSEQ multiplex PCR; TCRdb's copy has only in-frame clones and leaves some out. The data show some 76,000 clones, around four fifths seen once. The sequenced sample was CD4+ or CD8+ T cells sorted from blood, obtained in a trial of the OX40 agonist ivuxolimab. The receptors here all came from an adult with an advanced solid tumor such as melanoma, head and neck, liver or kidney cancer. Each CDR3 is given with its conserved first and last residue. D genes are given only for firm matches. Size is stated for part of the rows, as once, few or many counts, or as a class when the clone is expanded.

TRBJ2-3,NA,15,TRBD1,TRBV2,TGTGCCAGCATCGCCAACAGGGGGGACACAGATACGCAGTATTTT,CASIANRGDTDTQYF
TRBJ1-1,NA,15,NA,TRBV28,TGTGCCAGCAGTTCCCAGATTTGGGTTGGCACTGAAGCTTTCTTT,CASSSQIWVGTEAFF
TRBJ2-2,NA,19,TRBD2,TRBV18,TGTGCCAGCTCACGGAGGACTAGCGGGGCAAACTCGAACACCGGGGAGCTGTTTTTT,CASSRRTSGANSNTGELFF
TRBJ1-2,NA,14,TRBD1,TRBV28,TGTGCCAGCAGTCGACAGGGGGAGAACTATGGCTACACCTTC,CASSRQGENYGYTF
TRBJ2-1,NA,15,NA,TRBV18,TGTGCCAGCTCACCAATCAGGGACTCCTACAATGAGCAGTTCTTC,CASSPIRDSYNEQFF
TRBJ2-7,few,16,TRBD2,TRBV28,TGTGCCAGCAGTTTAATGGGAGGGACCCTTCTTTACGAGCAGTACTTC,CASSLMGGTLLYEQYF
TRBJ2-3,NA,16,NA,TRBV6-4,TGTGCCAGCAGTCCCAATGGGGCAGGGGGCACAGATACGCAGTATTTT,CASSPNGAGGTDTQYF
TRBJ1-5,once,13,NA,TRBV10-1,TGCGCCAGCAGTAGTGGGAGGAATCAGCCCCAGCATTTT,CASSSGRNQPQHF
TRBJ2-5,NA,14,NA,TRBV5-4,TGTGCCAGCAGCTTCCTAGCCTCTGGGGAGACCCAGTACTTC,CASSFLASGETQYF
TRBJ2-3,NA,15,TRBD2,TRBV5-4,TGTGCCAGCAGACCTAGGACTAGCGAATCAGATACGCAGTATTTT,CASRPRTSESDTQYF
TRBJ1-2,NA,15,NA,TRBV5-6,TGTGCCAGCATCCTCGTATCGGCCCTACCGTCCGGCTACACCTTC,CASILVSALPSGYTF
TRBJ2-7,NA,15,NA,TRBV5-3,TGTGCCAGCAGTCCCGGACAGCTTAGCTCCTACGAGCAGTACTTC,CASSPGQLSSYEQYF
TRBJ2-7,NA,15,TRBD2,TRBV28,TGTGCCAGCAGTCTGGGCGGCGGGAGGGCCCACGAGCAGTACTTC,CASSLGGGRAHEQYF
TRBJ2-7,once,14,NA,TRBV5-1,TGCGCCAGTCGGACCGCTTTTAACTCCTACGAGCAGTACTTC,CASRTAFNSYEQYF
TRBJ1-1,NA,12,NA,TRBV5-1,TGCGCCAGCAGCCTCCTCCTGGGTGAAGCTTTCTTT,CASSLLLGEAFF
TRBJ2-5,NA,18,TRBD2,TRBV15,TGTACCACCAGCAGAGAAATGCGGACTAGCAGATTAGTAGGGACCCAGTACTTC,CTTSREMRTSRLVGTQYF
TRBJ2-5,NA,14,NA,TRBV2,TGTGCCAGCAGTGAGTGGGCCTCGGGGGAGACCCAGTACTTC,CASSEWASGETQYF
TRBJ2-7,few,14,NA,TRBV5-1,TGCGCCAGCAGCTTGGTCACGGGCTCCTACGAGCAGTACTTC,CASSLVTGSYEQYF
TRBJ1-5,NA,16,NA,TRBV30,TGTGCCTGGAGTGTATGGGGGGGCCCCACAAATCAGCCCCAGCATTTT,CAWSVWGGPTNQPQHF
TRBJ2-3,once,14,NA,TRBV9,TGTGCCAGCAGCGTAGCTACGGGGTCAGATACGCAGTATTTT,CASSVATGSDTQYF
TRBJ1-6,NA,15,NA,TRBV29-1,TGCAGCGACCTCGGGGCGGAAAGAGATAATTCACCCCTCCACTTT,CSDLGAERDNSPLHF
TRBJ2-7,NA,12,NA,TRBV18,TGTGCCAGCTCACCTTTGGGCTACGAGCAGTACTTC,CASSPLGYEQYF
TRBJ2-1,NA,14,TRBD2,TRBV5-4,TGTGCCAGCAGCCCGGGGGGGTTCGACAATGAGCAGTTCTTC,CASSPGGFDNEQFF
TRBJ1-5,NA,14,TRBD1,TRBV5-1,TGCGCCAGCAGCTTAACAGGGGGAGGTCAGCCCCAGCATTTT,CASSLTGGGQPQHF
TRBJ1-3,NA,15,TRBD1,TRBV7-3,TGTGCCAGCAGCTTCGGACAGGGGTATGGAAACACCATATATTTT,CASSFGQGYGNTIYF
TRBJ2-3,NA,15,NA,TRBV28,TGTGCCAGCAGAAGTTGGGACTTAAACACAGATACGCAGTATTTT,CASRSWDLNTDTQYF
TRBJ1-5,NA,12,NA,TRBV19,TGTGCCAGTAGTATAGAGTATCAGCCCCAGCATTTT,CASSIEYQPQHF
TRBJ1-4,few,14,NA,TRBV7-2,TGTGCCAGCAGCTTAGCGAGAGGGGCTGAAAAACTGTTTTTT,CASSLARGAEKLFF
TRBJ1-5,many,11,NA,TRBV20-1,TGCAGTGCGGGGCCAAAGGGGCCCCAGCATTTT,CSAGPKGPQHF
TRBJ2-2,NA,14,NA,TRBV5-8,TGTGCCAGCAGCTTAGGCGTGTCTGTCGGGGAGCTGTTTTTT,CASSLGVSVGELFF
TRBJ1-1,NA,14,NA,TRBV6-4,TGTGCCATCCCATTGTGGGGGCCTAACACTGAAGCTTTCTTT,CAIPLWGPNTEAFF
TRBJ1-1,NA,13,TRBD1,TRBV6-5,TGTGCCAGCAGTTACACAACAGGGGCTGAAGCTTTCTTT,CASSYTTGAEAFF